Shown below are 27 T cell receptor beta chains from a single sample sequenced in a study of T cell responses to AZD1222 COVID-19 vaccine. Produced via immunoSEQ multiplex PCR; TCRdb's table is partial and in-frame only. The sample consists of roughly 100,000 clones, over 70% of them appearing once. This material consisted of peripheral blood, taken on day 0 of AZD1222 vaccination. Receptors originate from an adult in good health.

The chain couples TRBV5-1 to TRBJ2-7; D ambiguous. V lost 1 base and J 1 base, leaving 9 bases between the germline ends. Germline values: CDR1 SGHRS, CDR2 YFSETQ. This CDR3 has 14 amino acids. CDR3 in amino acids: CASSLMSSSYEQYF. In DNA, the CDR3 is TGCGCCAGCAGCTTGATGTCCAGTTCCTACGAGCAGTACTTC.

The V and J genes are TRBV3-1 (or the pseudogene TRBV3-2) and TRBJ2-4, with D unclear. This CDR3 has 15 residues. Looked up from germline, CDR1 is LGHDT and CDR2 is YNNKEL (reference sequence). V lost 4 bases, J lost 0 bases, and 10 bases lay in between. The CDR3 is CASSPRGLAKNIQYF. CDR3 nucleotides: TGTGCCAGCAGCCCCAGAGGTTTAGCCAAAAACATTCAGTACTTC.

The rearrangement joins TRBV19 to TRBJ1-3; possible D gene TRBD1, 5 bases. The CDR3 has 20 residues. V was pared by 3 bases and J by 0 bases, with 24 bases between. Germline loops: CDR1 LNHDA, CDR2 SQIVND (reference sequence). The CDR3 DNA reads TGTGCCAGTAGTATCCTTGGGGGTGAGGATGGTTGGAGCTCTGGAAACACCATATATTTT. Its protein is CASSILGGEDGWSSGNTIYF.

This chain links TRBV7-2 with TRBJ2-6; D unclear. CDR3 length: 15 residues. V gave up 0 bases and J gave up 12 bases, with 15 bases separating them. Looked up from germline, CDR1 is SGHTA and CDR2 is FQGNSA. The CDR3 here is CASSLARQSQAVLTF. As DNA, the CDR3 is TGTGCCAGCAGCTTAGCTCGGCAGTCTCAAGCCGTCCTGACTTTC.

The chain has TRBV15 and TRBJ1-5; possibly TRBD1 for D (5 bases). This CDR3 has 14 residues. Trimming shortened V by 4 bases and J by 4 bases, and 11 bases separated the two germline ends. Per germline, CDR1 LNHNV and CDR2 YYDKDF (reference sequence). The DNA of the CDR3 is TGTGCCACCAGCACCAGACAGTTGAATCAGCCCCAGCATTTT. Its protein is CATSTRQLNQPQHF.

The V gene is TRBV13, the J gene TRBJ1-2, with 9 bases identical to TRBD1. CDR1 PRHDT and CDR2 FYEKMQ come from the germline V gene (reference sequence). The junction had 3 bases not matched to a gene; V was cut back by 3 bases and J by 4 bases. The CDR3 has 14 amino acids. The CDR3 DNA follows: TGTGCCAGCAGCTTGGGACAGGGAATCTATGGCTACACCTTC. This encodes CASSLGQGIYGYTF.

The rearrangement uses TRBV5-6 and TRBJ2-3, with 10 positions matching TRBD2. This CDR3 spans 16 amino acids. Germline assignment: CDR1 SGHDT and CDR2 YYEEEE. The V gene end was trimmed by 1 base and the J gene end by 6 bases; junction bases not matched to a gene: 8. DNA of the CDR3: TGTGCCAGCAGCTTGTGGCCTAGCGGGGGAATGGATACGCAGTATTTT. It specifies CASSLWPSGGMDTQYF.

The chain employs TRBV28 and TRBJ2-1, with 9 bases that match TRBD1. There are 16 residues in the CDR3. V was clipped by 7 bases and J by 4 bases; unmatched bases: 11. CDR1 is MDHEN, CDR2 SYDVKM, per germline. The CDR3 sequence: CASITGGPKLYNEQFF. The CDR3 DNA follows: TGTGCCAGCATCACAGGGGGCCCTAAACTATACAATGAGCAGTTCTTC.

This sequence joins TRBV19 and TRBJ1-4, with 8 bases aligning to TRBD1. Losses at the gene ends were 3 bases for V and 8 bases for J; bases not matched to a gene: 8. Looked up from germline, CDR1 is LNHDA and CDR2 is SQIVND (reference sequence). The CDR3 has 15 residues. In nucleotides, the CDR3 is TGTGCCAGTAGTATTCAGGGGGCTGGCAACGAAAAACTGTTTTTT. This encodes CASSIQGAGNEKLFF.

The chain is built from TRBV6-5 and TRBJ1-3; 7 bases map to TRBD1. The germline V gene encodes CDR1 MNHEY and CDR2 SVGAGI. The length of the CDR3 is 15 residues. The V segment lost 3 bases and the J segment 1 base; nucleotides outside the gene matches: 3. The CDR3 DNA reads TGTGCCAGCAGTTATTCGACAGGGTCTGGAAACACCATATATTTT. Its protein product is CASSYSTGSGNTIYF.

The CDR3 loop reads CATSDHYDNEQFF. As DNA, the CDR3 is TGTGCCACCAGTGACCACTACGACAATGAGCAGTTCTTC. The rearrangement uses TRBV24-1 and TRBJ2-1, with D unresolved. This CDR3 has 13 amino acids. V was clipped by 4 bases and J by 5 bases, with 8 bases between them. CDR1 and CDR2 from the germline V gene are KGHDR and SFDVKD.

V is TRBV27 and J is TRBJ2-5; 8 bases are shared with TRBD1. This CDR3 has 14 residues. Trimming took 5 bases from V and 4 from J; bases not matched to a gene: 6. The germline gives CDR1 MNHEY, CDR2 SMNVEV (reference sequence). CDR3 sequence: CASSPTGVRETQYF. CDR3 in DNA: TGTGCCAGCAGTCCGACAGGGGTAAGAGAGACCCAGTACTTC.

The chain has TRBV12-5 and TRBJ1-2; D possibly corresponds to TRBD1 (5 bases). This CDR3 region has 15 residues. V shed 2 bases and J shed 4 bases, with 14 bases lying between them. The germline V gene encodes CDR1 LGHNT and CDR2 FRNRAP. The CDR3 coding sequence is TGTGCTAGTGGTTTGAGGGGCCACGGGAGCTATGGCTACACCTTC. It encodes CASGLRGHGSYGYTF.

This clone is a singleton in its sample. The V and J genes are TRBV6-6 and TRBJ1-2; 7 bases are a match to TRBD1. The V segment lost 5 bases and the J segment 4 bases; nucleotides outside the gene matches: 4. CDR3 length equals 13 residues. Germline loops: CDR1 MNHNY, CDR2 SVGAGI (reference sequence). CDR3 sequence reads: CASSQRDSYGYTF. The CDR3 region has the DNA TGTGCCAGCAGTCAGCGGGACAGCTATGGCTACACCTTC.

V is TRBV6-6 and J is TRBJ1-5; D gene unclear. Germline-derived CDR1 and CDR2 are MNHNY and SVGAGI (reference sequence). CDR3 length: 14 residues. Between the trimmed V and J ends, which lost 4 bases and 0 bases, there was a span of 7 bases. In DNA, the CDR3 is TGTGCCAGCAGTTTCAGCGATAGCAATCAGCCCCAGCATTTT. Translation gives CASSFSDSNQPQHF.

This clone was counted only a few times. The identical CDR3 is also encoded by other nucleotide sequences in the sample. The rearrangement joins TRBV7-6 to TRBJ1-5; D may be TRBD1 (5 bases). Germline V CDR1 and CDR2: SGHVS, FNYEAQ. CDR3 length equals 15 residues. V was trimmed by 1 base and J by 2 bases, leaving 9 bases between them. CDR3 coding DNA: TGTGCCAGCAGCTTAGGACAGAGCGGCAATCAGCCCCAGCATTTT. Protein sequence: CASSLGQSGNQPQHF.

This sequence joins TRBV6-1 and TRBJ2-5; 14 bases align to TRBD2. This CDR3 spans 18 amino acids. Germline loops: CDR1 MNHNS, CDR2 SASEGT. J was trimmed by 1 base and V by 4 bases; bases with no gene match: 8. The CDR3 sequence: CASSGPGTSGGPQETQYF. The CDR3 region has the DNA TGTGCCAGCAGTGGTCCGGGGACTAGCGGGGGCCCCCAAGAGACCCAGTACTTC.

A remark on this clone: Other DNA sequences from this sample encode an identical CDR3 as well. The V gene is TRBV6-2 or TRBV6-3, the J gene TRBJ1-1; tentatively, D is TRBD1 (5 bases). V lost 6 bases and J lost 5, with 10 bases in between. Germline CDR1 MNHEY, CDR2 SVGEGT. CDR3 size: 12 residues. CDR3 bases: TGTGCCAGCAGCTGGGGGTTGACTGAAGCTTTCTTT. It translates to CASSWGLTEAFF.

The chain links TRBV2 to TRBJ2-7; 15 bases agree with TRBD2. Germline CDR1 reads SNHLY; CDR2 reads FYNNEI. V shed 7 bases and J 3 bases; nucleotides not matched to a gene: 10. The CDR3 extends over 17 amino acids. CDR3 in amino acids: CASMGLAGGRKSYEQYF. The CDR3 bases are TGTGCCAGCATGGGACTAGCGGGAGGACGGAAGAGCTACGAGCAGTACTTC.

This clone was counted once. The V and J genes are TRBV6-4 and TRBJ1-1, with 7 bases fitting TRBD1. This CDR3 comprises 14 residues. CDR1 is MRHNA and CDR2 is SNTAGT in the germline V gene. Trimming cost V 8 bases and J 2 bases; bases outside gene matches: 8. CDR3 bases: TGTGCCAGCGGGGGGGGACAGCCCAACACTGAAGCTTTCTTT. Amino acids: CASGGGQPNTEAFF.

This clone was counted once. This chain connects TRBV30 to TRBJ1-3; the D gene is possibly TRBD1 (6 bases). The CDR3 covers 16 residues. The V and J ends lost 2 bases and 4 bases respectively, with 18 bases between them. Germline loops: CDR1 GTSNPN, CDR2 SVGIG (reference sequence). CDR3 in DNA: TGTGCCTGGAGTACAGCTGCCGGGGGCGACGGAAACACCATATATTTT. Its translation is CAWSTAAGGDGNTIYF.

V is TRBV5-1 and J is TRBJ1-1; no clear D gene. CDR1 is SGHRS and CDR2 is YFSETQ in the germline V gene. The CDR3 consists of 15 residues. V lost 4 bases and J lost 1, with 14 bases in between. CDR3 residues: CASSPRPNTNTEAFF. CDR3 in DNA: TGCGCCAGCAGCCCCCGCCCTAATACGAACACTGAAGCTTTCTTT.

This clone appeared a few times. The chain joins TRBV4-3 to TRBJ1-6, with 7 positions matching TRBD1. V lost 2 bases to trimming and J lost 5 bases; unmatched junction nucleotides: 9. The V gene's germline CDR1 is LGHNA and CDR2 YSLEER. CDR3 length equals 17 residues. The DNA of the CDR3 is TGCGCCAGCAGCCAAAATGACTGGACAGGAGATAATTCACCCCTCCACTTT. Translated: CASSQNDWTGDNSPLHF.

CDR3 sequence (DNA): TGTGCCAGTAGTATAGATAGGGAGTTACTTCAGCCCCAGCATTTT. Translation: CASSIDRELLQPQHF. The gene calls are TRBV19 and TRBJ1-5; D ambiguous. The CDR3 totals 15 residues. Germline V gives CDR1 LNHDA, CDR2 SQIVND (reference sequence). The V gene lost 0 bases and the J gene lost 6 bases, with 12 bases spanning the gap.

This clone showed up just a few times. The J gene is TRBJ2-1, the V gene TRBV4-3, with a possible D match to TRBD1 (6 bases). Deletions cut 0 bases from V and 1 base from J, with 13 bases between. The length of the CDR3 is 17 residues. The V gene's germline CDR1 is LGHNA and CDR2 YSLEER. The CDR3 reads CASSQDQGTASYNEQFF. The CDR3 DNA reads TGCGCCAGCAGCCAAGATCAGGGGACGGCGTCCTACAATGAGCAGTTCTTC.

This clone was seen only a few times. The gene calls are TRBV5-1 and TRBJ2-2; D unclear. CDR1 SGHRS and CDR2 YFSETQ come from the germline V gene. The CDR3 is 16 residues long. The germline V and J ends were trimmed by 1 base and 5 bases, with 15 bases remaining between them. The CDR3 sequence is CASSLMSGTWTGELFF. The CDR3 nucleotides read TGCGCCAGCAGCTTGATGAGTGGTACGTGGACCGGGGAGCTGTTTTTT. The entire variable domain, with the rest obtained from reference TRBV5-1 and TRBJ2-2, is as follows: KAGVTQTPRYLIKTRGQQVTLSCSPISGHRSVSWYQQTPGQGLQFLFEYFSETQRNKGNFPGRFSGRQFSNSRSEMNVSTLELGDSALYLCASSLMSGTWTGELFFGEGSRLTVL.

V is TRBV10-2 and J is TRBJ2-7, with a possible D match to TRBD2 (9 bases). The ends were cut back, 11 bases at V and 5 bases at J, with 19 bases in the middle. Germline CDR1 WSHSY, CDR2 SAAADI. The CDR3 loop spans 13 amino acids. CDR3 in DNA: TGCGCCGGAAGGCTAGCGGGACAGGACGAGCAGTACTTC. It yields the protein CAGRLAGQDEQYF.